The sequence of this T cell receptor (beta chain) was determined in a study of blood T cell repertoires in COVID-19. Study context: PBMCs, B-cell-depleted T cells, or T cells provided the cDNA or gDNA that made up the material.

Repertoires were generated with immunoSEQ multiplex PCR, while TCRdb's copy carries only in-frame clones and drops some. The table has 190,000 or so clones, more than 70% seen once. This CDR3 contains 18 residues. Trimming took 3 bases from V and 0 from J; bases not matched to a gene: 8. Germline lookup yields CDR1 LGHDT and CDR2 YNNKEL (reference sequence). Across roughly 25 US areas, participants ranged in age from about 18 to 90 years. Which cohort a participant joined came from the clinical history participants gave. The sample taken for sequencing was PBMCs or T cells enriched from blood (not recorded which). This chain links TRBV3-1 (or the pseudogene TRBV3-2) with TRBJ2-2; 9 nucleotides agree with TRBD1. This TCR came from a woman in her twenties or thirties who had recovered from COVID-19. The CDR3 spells CASSHSTGGWSNTGELFF. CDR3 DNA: TGTGCCAGCAGCCATTCCACAGGGGGCTGGTCGAACACCGGGGAGCTGTTTTTT.